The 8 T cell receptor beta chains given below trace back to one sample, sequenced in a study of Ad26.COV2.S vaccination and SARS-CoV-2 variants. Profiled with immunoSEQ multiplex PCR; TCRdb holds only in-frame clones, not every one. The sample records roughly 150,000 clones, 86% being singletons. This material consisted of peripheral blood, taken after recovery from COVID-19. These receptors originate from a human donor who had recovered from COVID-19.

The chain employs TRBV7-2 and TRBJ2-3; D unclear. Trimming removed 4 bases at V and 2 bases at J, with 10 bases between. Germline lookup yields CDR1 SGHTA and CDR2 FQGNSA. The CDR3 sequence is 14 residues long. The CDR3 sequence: CASSSLISTDTQYF. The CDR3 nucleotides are TGTGCCAGCAGCTCCTTAATTTCCACAGATACGCAGTATTTT.

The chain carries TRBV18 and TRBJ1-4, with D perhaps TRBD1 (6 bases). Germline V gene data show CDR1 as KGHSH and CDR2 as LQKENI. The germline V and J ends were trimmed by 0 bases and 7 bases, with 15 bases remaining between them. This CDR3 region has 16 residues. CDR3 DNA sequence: TGTGCCAGCTCACCACCGACTACAGGGCTGGGTGAAAAACTGTTTTTT. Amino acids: CASSPPTTGLGEKLFF.

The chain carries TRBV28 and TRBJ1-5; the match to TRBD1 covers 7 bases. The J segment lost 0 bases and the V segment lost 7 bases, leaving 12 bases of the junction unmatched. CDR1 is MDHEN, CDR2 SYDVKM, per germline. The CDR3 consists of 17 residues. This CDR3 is CASTHLSTGNSNQPQHF. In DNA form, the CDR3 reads TGTGCCAGCACCCACCTCTCGACAGGGAATAGCAATCAGCCCCAGCATTTT.

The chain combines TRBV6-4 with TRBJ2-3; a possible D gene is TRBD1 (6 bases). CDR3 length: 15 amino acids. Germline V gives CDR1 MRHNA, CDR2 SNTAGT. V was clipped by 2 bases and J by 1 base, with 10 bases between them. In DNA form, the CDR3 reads TGTGCCAGCAGTGACACCCCAGGGGGCACAGATACGCAGTATTTT. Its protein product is CASSDTPGGTDTQYF.

DNA for the CDR3: TGTGCCAGCACCCGAGGGGGCGAGCAGTACTTC. Amino acid sequence: CASTRGGEQYF. The chain recombines TRBV12-3 or TRBV12-4 with TRBJ2-7; weak D call: TRBD1 (6 bases). V was shortened by 7 bases and J by 6 bases, with 10 bases between the two germline ends. The CDR3 runs to 11 residues.

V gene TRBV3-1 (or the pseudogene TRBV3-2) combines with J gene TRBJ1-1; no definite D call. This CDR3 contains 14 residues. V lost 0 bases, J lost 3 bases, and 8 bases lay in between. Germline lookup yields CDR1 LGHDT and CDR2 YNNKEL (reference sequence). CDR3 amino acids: CASSQDWSHTEAFF. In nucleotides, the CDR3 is TGTGCCAGCAGCCAAGATTGGAGCCACACTGAAGCTTTCTTT.

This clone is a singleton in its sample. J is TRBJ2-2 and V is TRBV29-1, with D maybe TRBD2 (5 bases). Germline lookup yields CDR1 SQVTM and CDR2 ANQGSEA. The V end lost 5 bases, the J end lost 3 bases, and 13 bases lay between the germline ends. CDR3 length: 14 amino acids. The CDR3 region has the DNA TGCAGCGTTAGTCAGGACTCTTACACCGGGGAGCTGTTTTTT. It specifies CSVSQDSYTGELFF.

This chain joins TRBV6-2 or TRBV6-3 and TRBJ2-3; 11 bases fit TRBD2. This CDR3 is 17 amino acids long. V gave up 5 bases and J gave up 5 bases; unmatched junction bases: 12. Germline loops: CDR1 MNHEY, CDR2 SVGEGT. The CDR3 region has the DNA TGTGCCAGCAGTAAGGGCTGGGTAGCGGGGGGGCAAGATACGCAGTATTTT. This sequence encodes CASSKGWVAGGQDTQYF.